The source of this T cell receptor beta chain is a study of cytomegalovirus exposure and HLA in healthy donors. 13 Jbeta primers and 60 Vbeta primers were used for the PCR. The repertoire was sequenced with immunoSEQ multiplex PCR; TCRdb's copy has only in-frame clones and lacks some. The table has tens of thousands of clones, 65% to 75% seen once. CDR1 and CDR2 (germline): LNHDA, SQIVND (reference sequence). After removal of 3 bases from V and 4 bases from J, the junction contained 12 bases not matched to a gene. CDR3 size: 17 residues. Points from the study as a whole: Reports showed the classifier diagnosing cytomegalovirus status with high specificity and sensitivity.

As concerns this clone: Antigen unknown.

The chain employs TRBV19 and TRBJ1-5, with 7 bases aligning to TRBD1. Source material: PBMCs. The source of this sequence is a man aged 40-49 years in good health and CMV-seropositive. The CDR3 protein is CASSILGPARGNQPQHF. DNA for the CDR3: TGTGCCAGTAGTATTCTGGGGCCTGCCAGGGGGAATCAGCCCCAGCATTTT.